This T cell receptor (beta chain) was identified during a study of CD8 T cells in ankylosing spondylitis. Germline V gene lookup returns CDR1 DFQATT and CDR2 SNEGSKA (reference sequence). Trimming took off 5 bases at V and 4 bases at J, with 7 bases between the two ends. This CDR3 has 11 amino acids. 5'-RACE, quantitative and with molecular barcodes, yielded the TCR beta libraries. TCRdb re-analysed the 5' RACE reads in MiXCR, keeping a single row per CDR3 protein. The data hold 250,000 to 350,000 distinct CDR3 sequences, with roughly 20% observed a single time. Study-level points and caveats: A number of the motif variants had already been described in reactive arthritis synovial fluid and blood.

Only one count was recorded for this clonotype. What it binds is not known. This receptor was obtained from a female donor with ankylosing spondylitis or in good health (not recorded which). Sequencing input: blood, either unsorted or a sorted T cell fraction (not recorded which). The chain carries TRBV20-1 and TRBJ2-3, with D unclear. CDR3 sequence reads: CSAPRADTQYF. CDR3 nucleotide sequence: TGCAGTGCTCCCCGGGCAGATACGCAGTATTTT.